The table lists the clone carrying this TCR beta chain with many counts. Its antigen is not identified. TCR beta CDR3 region amplification was performed from RNA transcripts. During a first-round RT-PCR of the TCR CDR3, the HTBI primer set was used. TCRdb redid the calling of the multiplex PCR reads with MiXCR, one entry per CDR3 protein. Seen here are about 49,000 distinct CDR3 sequences, 54% observed once, and the top ten hold roughly 30%. This record belongs to a study of T cells in Graves' hyperthyroidism and ophthalmopathy. General study findings and limits: In validation, the model predicted ophthalmopathy. These predictions came a median about 6.5 months before onset. Blood also held most thyroid clonotypes expanded beyond 0.001.

Trimming took off 6 bases at V and 3 bases at J, with 3 bases between the two ends. The length of the CDR3 is 10 residues. Germline CDR1 MNHNS, CDR2 SASEGT. No ophthalmopathy progression within 18 months constituted stable Graves' hyperthyroidism. The hyperthyroidism was newly diagnosed and had lasted under 2 months; the patients were aged 18 to 65. What was sequenced was peripheral blood or thyroid tissue (not recorded which). This chain links TRBV6-1 with TRBJ2-7; D gene unclear. The sequence was collected from a man aged 18 to 30 with Graves' hyperthyroidism. CDR3 sequence reads: CASRDYEQYF. The CDR3 coding sequence is TGTGCCAGCAGGGACTACGAGCAGTACTTC.